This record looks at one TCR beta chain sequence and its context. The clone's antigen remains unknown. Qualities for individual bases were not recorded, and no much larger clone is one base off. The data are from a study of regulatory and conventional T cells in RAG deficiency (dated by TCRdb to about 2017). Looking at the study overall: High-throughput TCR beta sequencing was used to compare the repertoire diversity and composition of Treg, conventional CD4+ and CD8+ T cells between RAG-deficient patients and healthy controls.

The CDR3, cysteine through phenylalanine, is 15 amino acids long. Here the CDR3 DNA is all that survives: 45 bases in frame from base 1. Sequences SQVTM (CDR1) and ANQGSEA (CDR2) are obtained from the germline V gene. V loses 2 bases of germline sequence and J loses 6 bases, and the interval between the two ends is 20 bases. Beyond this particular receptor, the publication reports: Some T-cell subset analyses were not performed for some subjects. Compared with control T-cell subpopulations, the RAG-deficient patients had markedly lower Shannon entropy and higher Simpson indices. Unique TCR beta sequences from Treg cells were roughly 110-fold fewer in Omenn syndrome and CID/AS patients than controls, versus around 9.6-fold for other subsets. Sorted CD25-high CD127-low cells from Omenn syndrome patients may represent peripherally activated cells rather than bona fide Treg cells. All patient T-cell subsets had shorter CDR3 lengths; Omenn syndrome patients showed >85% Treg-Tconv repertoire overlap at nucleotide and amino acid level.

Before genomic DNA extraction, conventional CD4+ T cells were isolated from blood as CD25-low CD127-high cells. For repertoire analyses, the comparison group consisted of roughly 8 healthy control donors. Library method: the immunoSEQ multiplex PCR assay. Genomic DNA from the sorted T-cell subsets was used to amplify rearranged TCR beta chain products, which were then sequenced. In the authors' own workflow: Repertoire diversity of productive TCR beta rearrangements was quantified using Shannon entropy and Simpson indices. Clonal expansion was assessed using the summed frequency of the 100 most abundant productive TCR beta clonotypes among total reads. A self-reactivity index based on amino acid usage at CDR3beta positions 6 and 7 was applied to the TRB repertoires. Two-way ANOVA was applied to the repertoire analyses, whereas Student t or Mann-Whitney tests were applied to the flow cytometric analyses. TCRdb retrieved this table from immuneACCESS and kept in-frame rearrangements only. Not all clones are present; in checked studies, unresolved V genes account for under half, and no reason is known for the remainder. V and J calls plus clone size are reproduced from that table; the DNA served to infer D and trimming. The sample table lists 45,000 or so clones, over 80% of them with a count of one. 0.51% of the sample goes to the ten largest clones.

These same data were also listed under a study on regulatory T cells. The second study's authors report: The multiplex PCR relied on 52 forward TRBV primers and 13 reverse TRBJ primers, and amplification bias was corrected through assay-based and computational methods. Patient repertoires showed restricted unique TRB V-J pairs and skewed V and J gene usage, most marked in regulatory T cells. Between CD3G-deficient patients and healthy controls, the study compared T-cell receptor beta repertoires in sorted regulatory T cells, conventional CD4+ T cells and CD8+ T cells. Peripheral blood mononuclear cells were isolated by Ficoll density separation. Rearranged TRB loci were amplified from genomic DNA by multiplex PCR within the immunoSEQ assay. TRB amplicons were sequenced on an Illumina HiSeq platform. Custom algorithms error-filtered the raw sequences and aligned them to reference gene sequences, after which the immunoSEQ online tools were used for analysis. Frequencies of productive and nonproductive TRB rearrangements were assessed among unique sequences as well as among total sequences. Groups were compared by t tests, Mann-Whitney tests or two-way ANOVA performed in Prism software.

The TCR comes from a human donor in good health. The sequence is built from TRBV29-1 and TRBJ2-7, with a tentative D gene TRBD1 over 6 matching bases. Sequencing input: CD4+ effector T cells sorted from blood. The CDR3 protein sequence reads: CSVEKETGQRSEQYF. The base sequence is TGCAGCGTTGAAAAGGAAACAGGACAGCGAAGCGAGCAGTACTTC.